This T cell receptor (beta chain) was recovered during a study of CD4 T cells in relation to SARS-CoV-2 and coronaviruses. Study in general: Controls used an HIV-1 Nef peptide pool or no peptide.

This clone was seen a single time. Antigen unknown. Unexposed donor CD4+ T cells date from about 2011-2018, before the COVID-19 pandemic. Isolation of CD4+ T cells took place after about 10 days in culture. Libraries were prepared by immunoSEQ multiplex PCR; TCRdb keeps only in-frame clonotypes and omits some of them. The sample shows some 16,000 clones, approximately 80% of them seen only once. CDR3 size: 14 residues. V shed 4 bases and J 1 base; nucleotides not matched to a gene: 5. In germline, CDR1 is SGHDT, CDR2 YYEEEE. This sequence originates from a human donor in good health. The rearrangement links TRBV5-6 to TRBJ2-7; 7 nucleotides match TRBD1. The specimen sequenced was CD4+ T cells from PBMCs, cultured in vitro. The chain's CDR3 is CASSPGQASYEQYF. The CDR3, as DNA: TGTGCCAGCAGCCCTGGACAGGCTTCCTACGAGCAGTACTTC.